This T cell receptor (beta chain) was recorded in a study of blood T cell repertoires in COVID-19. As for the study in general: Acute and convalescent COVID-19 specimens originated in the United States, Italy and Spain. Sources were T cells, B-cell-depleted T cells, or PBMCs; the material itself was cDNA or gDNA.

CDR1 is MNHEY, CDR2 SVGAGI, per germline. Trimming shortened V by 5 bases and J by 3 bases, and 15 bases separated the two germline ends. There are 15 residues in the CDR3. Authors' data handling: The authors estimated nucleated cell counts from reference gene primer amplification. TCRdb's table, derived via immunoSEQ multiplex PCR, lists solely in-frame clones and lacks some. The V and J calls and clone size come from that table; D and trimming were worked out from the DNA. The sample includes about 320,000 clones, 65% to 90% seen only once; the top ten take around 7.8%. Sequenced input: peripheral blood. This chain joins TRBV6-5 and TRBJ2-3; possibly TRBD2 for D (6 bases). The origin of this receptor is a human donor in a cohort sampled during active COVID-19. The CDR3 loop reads CASSPALLATDTQYF. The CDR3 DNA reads TGTGCCAGCAGTCCCGCTCTTCTAGCGACAGATACGCAGTATTTT.